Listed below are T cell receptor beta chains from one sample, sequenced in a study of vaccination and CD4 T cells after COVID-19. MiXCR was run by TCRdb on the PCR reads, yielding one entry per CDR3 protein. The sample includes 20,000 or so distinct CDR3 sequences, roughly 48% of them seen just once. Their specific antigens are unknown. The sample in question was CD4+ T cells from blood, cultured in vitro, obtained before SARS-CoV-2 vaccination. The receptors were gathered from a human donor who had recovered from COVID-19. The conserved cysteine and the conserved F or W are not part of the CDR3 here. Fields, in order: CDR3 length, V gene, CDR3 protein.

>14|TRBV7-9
ASSTPDRVGADTQY
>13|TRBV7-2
ASSRGTGSIYEQY
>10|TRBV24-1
ATSDLAGLQF
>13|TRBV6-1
ASSAPFVRDSPLH
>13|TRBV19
ASSTGVAGAYEQY
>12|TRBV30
AWRGSAYQETQY
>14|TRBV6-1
ASRNRGTTGTDTQY
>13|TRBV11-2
ASSPIRSMREGYT
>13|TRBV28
ASSPRRGGSGELF
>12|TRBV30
AWTVGTFNQPQH
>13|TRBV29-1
SVDRSAGPNTEAF
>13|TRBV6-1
ASSPYDSGRGGYT
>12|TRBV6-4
ASLPPPNVIRYT
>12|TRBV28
ASSFQRHSYEQY
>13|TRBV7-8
ASSLSGQVAQPQH
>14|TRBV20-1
SARDLAGGNTGELF
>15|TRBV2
ASRGKALAGGYNEQF
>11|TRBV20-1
SAREQENQPQH
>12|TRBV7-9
ASSSGGVPYEQY
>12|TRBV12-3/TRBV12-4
ASHPGGGGYGYT
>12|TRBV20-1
SAERGERQETQY
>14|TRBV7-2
ASIPWTGGNNSPLH
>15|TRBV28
ASSLPGTPSGANVLT
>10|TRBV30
AWGQNQETQY
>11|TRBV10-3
AISETREETQY
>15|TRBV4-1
ASSHVLSGITYNEQF
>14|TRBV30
AWSVTDRGYNQPQH
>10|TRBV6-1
ASKARNTEAF
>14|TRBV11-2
ASSLTGGLRVNEQF
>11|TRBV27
ASSWGPEETQY
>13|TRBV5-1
ASSLEGATTDTQY
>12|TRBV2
ASSELTGGYGYT
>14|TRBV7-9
ASSLAGAGRNQPQH
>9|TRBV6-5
ASSYQRSQF
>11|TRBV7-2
ASSSGHFYGYT